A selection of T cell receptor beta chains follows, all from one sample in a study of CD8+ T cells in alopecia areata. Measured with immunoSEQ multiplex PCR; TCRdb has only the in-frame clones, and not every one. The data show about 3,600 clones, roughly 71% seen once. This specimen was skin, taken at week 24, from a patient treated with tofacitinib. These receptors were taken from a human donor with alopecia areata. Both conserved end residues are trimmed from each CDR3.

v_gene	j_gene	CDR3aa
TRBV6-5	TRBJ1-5	ASGNQPQH
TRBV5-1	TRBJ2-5	ASSLELAGGTKTQY
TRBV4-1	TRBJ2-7	ASSQAWDRPYEQY
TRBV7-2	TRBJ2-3	ASSFHWRVEGADTQY
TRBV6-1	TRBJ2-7	ASNSLAGGIYEQY
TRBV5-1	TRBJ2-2	ASSSGTDGAGELF
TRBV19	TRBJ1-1	ASRDRENTEAF
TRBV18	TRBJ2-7	ASSAYRDRSYEQY
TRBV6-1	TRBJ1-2	ASSEEGRYYGYT
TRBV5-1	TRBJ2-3	ASASGLTDTQY
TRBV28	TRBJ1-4	ASSFGGRGDEKLF
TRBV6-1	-	ASDERQGWAYEQY
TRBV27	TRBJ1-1	ASSLIWQGASEAF
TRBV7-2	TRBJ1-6	ASSLVGTGGNSPLH
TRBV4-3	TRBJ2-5	ASSQGYDGQETQY
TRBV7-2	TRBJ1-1	ASSTRTGTGDTEAF
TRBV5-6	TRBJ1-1	ASSFIGQGETEAF
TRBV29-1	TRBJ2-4	SVPTGGSAKNIQY
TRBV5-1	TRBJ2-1	ASSYWVGGYNEQF
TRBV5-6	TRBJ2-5	ASSLVGQGEETQY
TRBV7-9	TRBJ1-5	ASSSFGTGDSPPPQH
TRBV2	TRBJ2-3	ASGRGPTDTQY
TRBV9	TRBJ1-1	ASSPGDDTEAF
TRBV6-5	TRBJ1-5	ATSLHNGNQPQH
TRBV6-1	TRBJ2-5	ASSFVDRIQETQY
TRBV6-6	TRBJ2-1	ASSSDRDPYNEQF